This entry describes one T cell receptor (beta chain). This entry belongs to a study of control samples from healthy donors and cancer patients. Germline CDR1 is MNHEY and CDR2 is SVGAGI. The trim removed 6 bases at V and 6 bases at J, leaving 7 bases unmatched. The CDR3 consists of 14 residues. Only in-frame clones appear in the TCRdb table, and some are missing; sequencing was by immunoSEQ multiplex PCR. The sample yields 180,000 or so clones, just over 90% seen once. Sample: blood. V and J are TRBV6-5 and TRBJ1-2; TRBD1 agrees at 10 bases. This TCR was recovered from a woman aged 55-69 years in good health. CDR3 residues: CASRRQGATDGYTF. In nucleotides, the CDR3 is TGTGCCAGCAGAAGACAGGGGGCGACGGATGGCTACACCTTC.